This is a list of T cell receptor beta chains from one sample in a study of cytomegalovirus exposure and HLA in healthy donors. The protocol was immunoSEQ multiplex PCR, while the TCRdb copy is restricted to in-frame clones and leaves out a portion. Of roughly 260,000 clones detected, 84% appear once; the ten largest clones hold 2% to 2.5%. Sequencing was carried out using PBMCs. Source of these receptors: a woman aged 40 to 50 in good health and CMV-seropositive. Each CDR3 is given with its conserved first and last residue. The order of the fields is D gene, J gene, V gene, CDR3 length, CDR3 protein. The D gene is left open where the match is weak.

d_gene: TRBD2
j_gene: TRBJ2-1
v_gene: TRBV19
len: 15
CDR3aa: CASSPRLAGANEQFF

d_gene: -
j_gene: TRBJ1-4
v_gene: TRBV19
len: 16
CDR3aa: CASSRPVGGSNEKLFF

d_gene: -
j_gene: TRBJ1-1
v_gene: TRBV6-6
len: 14
CDR3aa: CASSTGRGYTEAFF

d_gene: TRBD1
j_gene: TRBJ1-2
v_gene: TRBV5-4
len: 14
CDR3aa: CASSSAGTGYGYTF

d_gene: -
j_gene: TRBJ1-1
v_gene: TRBV7-9
len: 13
CDR3aa: CASSLGHYTEAFF

d_gene: TRBD2
j_gene: TRBJ2-5
v_gene: TRBV28
len: 13
CDR3aa: CASAPGGAGTQYF

d_gene: -
j_gene: TRBJ1-3
v_gene: TRBV7-6
len: 15
CDR3aa: CASSGQADSGNTIYF

d_gene: -
j_gene: TRBJ1-5
v_gene: TRBV2
len: 14
CDR3aa: CASQGIYGNQPQHF

d_gene: -
j_gene: TRBJ2-2
v_gene: TRBV11-2
len: 14
CDR3aa: CASSPGVLTGELFF

d_gene: -
j_gene: TRBJ2-5
v_gene: TRBV5-4
len: 13
CDR3aa: CASSVEQGETQYF

d_gene: -
j_gene: TRBJ2-1
v_gene: TRBV11-2
len: 12
CDR3aa: CASSLEGSEQFF

d_gene: TRBD2
j_gene: TRBJ2-3
v_gene: TRBV7-2
len: 14
CDR3aa: CASSASGSEDTQYF

d_gene: TRBD2
j_gene: TRBJ2-7
v_gene: TRBV25-1
len: 16
CDR3aa: CASSEGVGGSTYEQYF

d_gene: -
j_gene: TRBJ1-6
v_gene: TRBV5-1
len: 15
CDR3aa: CASSLEPSYNSPLHF

d_gene: TRBD1
j_gene: TRBJ2-5
v_gene: TRBV7-2
len: 15
CDR3aa: CASSPGTETQETQYF

d_gene: TRBD2
j_gene: TRBJ2-5
v_gene: TRBV4-3
len: 15
CDR3aa: CASSQARAGGETQYF

d_gene: TRBD2
j_gene: TRBJ2-7
v_gene: TRBV28
len: 14
CDR3aa: CASSRPGTKYEQYF

d_gene: TRBD2
j_gene: TRBJ2-1
v_gene: TRBV13
len: 15
CDR3aa: CASSSKTGGVNEQFF

d_gene: TRBD1
j_gene: TRBJ1-5
v_gene: TRBV28
len: 15
CDR3aa: CASSTITGGSQPQHF

d_gene: -
j_gene: TRBJ2-3
v_gene: TRBV7-9
len: 12
CDR3aa: CASSLGADTQYF

d_gene: -
j_gene: TRBJ1-3
v_gene: TRBV30
len: 13
CDR3aa: CAWAGVSGNTIYF

d_gene: -
j_gene: TRBJ2-7
v_gene: TRBV5-1
len: 14
CDR3aa: CASSLGLGAGEQYF

d_gene: -
j_gene: TRBJ1-1
v_gene: TRBV5-8
len: 16
CDR3aa: CASSLEVGLMNTEAFF

d_gene: -
j_gene: TRBJ2-5
v_gene: TRBV7-7
len: 13
CDR3aa: CASSLNRKETQYF

d_gene: -
j_gene: TRBJ2-7
v_gene: TRBV9
len: 14
CDR3aa: CASSVGLASYEQYF

d_gene: TRBD1
j_gene: TRBJ1-1
v_gene: TRBV30
len: 18
CDR3aa: CAWSVALYGRGMNTEAFF

d_gene: TRBD2
j_gene: TRBJ2-1
v_gene: TRBV9
len: 17
CDR3aa: CASSVTPLAGVSNEQFF

d_gene: TRBD2
j_gene: TRBJ2-2
v_gene: TRBV9
len: 16
CDR3aa: CASSKGLASNTGELFF

d_gene: -
j_gene: TRBJ2-7
v_gene: TRBV6-6
len: 14
CDR3aa: CASRVRDSAYEQYF

d_gene: -
j_gene: TRBJ1-5
v_gene: TRBV30
len: 13
CDR3aa: CAWSVAGAQPQHF

d_gene: TRBD2
j_gene: TRBJ2-7
v_gene: TRBV19
len: 16
CDR3aa: CASSIDPSGSSYEQYF

d_gene: TRBD1
j_gene: TRBJ2-1
v_gene: TRBV13
len: 16
CDR3aa: CASSFPRTGPDNEQFF

d_gene: -
j_gene: TRBJ2-1
v_gene: TRBV30
len: 11
CDR3aa: CAWIRGNEQFF

d_gene: -
j_gene: TRBJ2-1
v_gene: TRBV7-8
len: 15
CDR3aa: CASSPGQLNSNEQFF

d_gene: TRBD1
j_gene: TRBJ2-7
v_gene: TRBV29-1
len: 15
CDR3aa: CSVPGQGTAGYEQYF

d_gene: TRBD1
j_gene: TRBJ1-5
v_gene: TRBV6-1
len: 15
CDR3aa: CASSEGQGGNQPQHF

d_gene: -
j_gene: TRBJ1-1
v_gene: TRBV14
len: 14
CDR3aa: CASSQEGRVTEAFF

d_gene: -
j_gene: TRBJ2-7
v_gene: TRBV28
len: 16
CDR3aa: CATKRERSAGAYEQYF

d_gene: TRBD1
j_gene: TRBJ1-1
v_gene: TRBV5-5
len: 14
CDR3aa: CASSQTGGSTEAFF

d_gene: TRBD1
j_gene: TRBJ1-2
v_gene: TRBV7-2
len: 15
CDR3aa: CASSLGGQGNYGYTF

d_gene: -
j_gene: TRBJ1-2
v_gene: TRBV28
len: 13
CDR3aa: CASVTGDAYGYTF

d_gene: -
j_gene: TRBJ2-1
v_gene: TRBV6-4
len: 15
CDR3aa: CASSEEEGSYNEQFF

d_gene: TRBD1
j_gene: TRBJ2-3
v_gene: TRBV7-9
len: 15
CDR3aa: CASSLEGQGIDTQYF

d_gene: TRBD2
j_gene: TRBJ2-7
v_gene: TRBV2
len: 18
CDR3aa: CASSELSTPSGRAYEQYF

d_gene: -
j_gene: TRBJ1-2
v_gene: TRBV7-9
len: 15
CDR3aa: CASSLAGSFPYGYTF

d_gene: -
j_gene: TRBJ1-1
v_gene: TRBV4-2
len: 15
CDR3aa: CASSQLVQGNTEAFF

d_gene: TRBD2
j_gene: TRBJ2-1
v_gene: TRBV5-1
len: 15
CDR3aa: CASSPTSGRVHEQFF

d_gene: -
j_gene: TRBJ2-1
v_gene: TRBV15
len: 13
CDR3aa: CATSSASYNEQFF

d_gene: -
j_gene: TRBJ2-5
v_gene: TRBV30
len: 14
CDR3aa: CAWSVTGTQETQYF

d_gene: -
j_gene: TRBJ1-1
v_gene: TRBV4-3
len: 13
CDR3aa: CASSQEIRRYAFF

d_gene: TRBD1
j_gene: TRBJ1-5
v_gene: TRBV11-2
len: 14
CDR3aa: CASSHNRGEQPQHF

d_gene: -
j_gene: TRBJ1-2
v_gene: TRBV9
len: 13
CDR3aa: CASSVGGNYGYTF

d_gene: -
j_gene: TRBJ2-2
v_gene: TRBV5-1
len: 15
CDR3aa: CASSLVLAGAGELFF

d_gene: -
j_gene: TRBJ1-1
v_gene: TRBV27
len: 14
CDR3aa: CASSLSAGATEAFF

d_gene: -
j_gene: TRBJ1-2
v_gene: TRBV6-5
len: 15
CDR3aa: CASSYRGTSNYGYTF

d_gene: -
j_gene: TRBJ1-2
v_gene: TRBV7-2
len: 13
CDR3aa: CASSLAANYGYTF

d_gene: TRBD2
j_gene: TRBJ2-1
v_gene: TRBV5-6
len: 17
CDR3aa: CASSPGLAGGPRNEQFF

d_gene: TRBD1
j_gene: TRBJ2-2
v_gene: TRBV19
len: 14
CDR3aa: CATEQGGLRGELFF

d_gene: TRBD2
j_gene: TRBJ2-1
v_gene: TRBV28
len: 15
CDR3aa: CASSLGLAGVNEQFF

d_gene: TRBD1
j_gene: -
v_gene: TRBV6-5
len: 13
CDR3aa: CASRTSGGREQYF